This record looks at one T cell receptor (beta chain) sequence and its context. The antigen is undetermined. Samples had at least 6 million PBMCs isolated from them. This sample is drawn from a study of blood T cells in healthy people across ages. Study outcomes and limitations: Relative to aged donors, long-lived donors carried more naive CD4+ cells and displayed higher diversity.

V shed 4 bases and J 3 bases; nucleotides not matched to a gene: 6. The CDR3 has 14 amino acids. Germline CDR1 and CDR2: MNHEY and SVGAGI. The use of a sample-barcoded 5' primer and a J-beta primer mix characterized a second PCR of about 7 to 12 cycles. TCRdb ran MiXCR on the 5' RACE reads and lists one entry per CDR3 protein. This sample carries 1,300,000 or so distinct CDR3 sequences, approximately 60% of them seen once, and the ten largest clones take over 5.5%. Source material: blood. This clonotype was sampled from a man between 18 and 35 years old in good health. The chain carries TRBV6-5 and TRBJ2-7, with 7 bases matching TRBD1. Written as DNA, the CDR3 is TGTGCCAGCAGTTTCCGGGACAGCTTCTACGAGCAGTACTTC. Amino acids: CASSFRDSFYEQYF.